What follows are 3 T cell receptor beta chains derived from one specimen sequenced in a study of cytomegalovirus exposure and HLA in healthy donors. PCR involved 60 Vbeta and 13 Jbeta primers. TCRdb's copy holds only in-frame clones and misses some; the assay was immunoSEQ multiplex PCR. Counted here are some 130,000 clones, just over 70% occurring once; the ten biggest clones make up over 2%. Material: PBMCs. The receptors were gathered from a woman aged 55-69 years in good health and CMV-seropositive.

The chain combines TRBV29-1 with TRBJ2-2; perhaps TRBD1 as D (5 bases). Between the trimmed V and J ends, which lost 4 bases and 4 bases, there was a span of 13 bases. CDR3 length equals 14 residues. The germline CDR1 and CDR2 sequences are SQVTM and ANQGSEA. Written as DNA, the CDR3 is TGCAGCGTTGGGCAGGGCATAATCACCGGGGAGCTGTTTTTT. Protein: CSVGQGIITGELFF.

The V gene is TRBV5-1, the J gene TRBJ1-2; perhaps TRBD1 as D (5 bases). CDR1 and CDR2 from the germline V gene are SGHRS and YFSETQ. The CDR3 has 14 residues. V was clipped by 0 bases and J by 6 bases, with 12 bases between them. The CDR3 DNA follows: TGCGCCAGCAGCTTGGGAGTTGTGGGGCATGGCTACACCTTC. It specifies CASSLGVVGHGYTF.

This clone was seen only a few times. The chain employs TRBV13 and TRBJ2-5, with 7 nucleotides matching TRBD1. This CDR3 contains 14 residues. Losses at the gene ends were 5 bases for V and 2 bases for J; bases not matched to a gene: 5. The germline gives CDR1 PRHDT, CDR2 FYEKMQ (reference sequence). CDR3 region: CASSIEGQQETQYF. Written as DNA, the CDR3 is TGTGCCAGCAGCATAGAGGGACAGCAAGAGACCCAGTACTTC.